This T cell receptor beta chain originates from a study of shared clonotypes between healthy human individuals. The germline V gene has CDR1 SGHRS and CDR2 YFSETQ. The germline V and J ends were trimmed by 5 bases and 4 bases, with 8 bases remaining between them. The CDR3 length is 12 residues. Overall study results and limits: Against clonotypes common to all four donors, non-shared ones had lower generation probabilities. Among several donors, roughly 5% of naive CD4 clonotypes were found in common.

In the original workflow: ImmunoSEQ supplied junction-only sequences lacking quality scores, so filtering was different. Assay: immunoSEQ multiplex PCR; the TCRdb copy retains only in-frame clones and omits some. D and trimming come from the DNA, and the V and J calls and clone size come from that table. The sample records over a million clones, 96% being singletons. This clone was found a few times. Its antigen is unidentified. Material for sequencing was naive CD4+ T cells sorted from blood. Subset in this sample: CD45RA+ positively selected. V is TRBV5-1 and J is TRBJ2-3; D tentatively fits TRBD1 or TRBD2 (6 bases each). This TCR derives from a man aged 25 to 40 in good health. CDR3 coding DNA: TGCGCCAGCAGGGGGGGCTCAGATACGCAGTATTTT. Translated: CASRGGSDTQYF.